The TCR beta chain described here comes from a study of cytomegalovirus exposure and HLA in healthy donors (dated by TCRdb to between 2016 and 2019). Regarding the research as a whole: According to an earlier analysis of 550 to 700 of the donors, some 180 million T cells yielded 90 million to 130 million unique TCR beta sequences and around 280 Gb of sequence data. Every repertoire in the discovery cohort had been generated on one and the same sequencing platform. The study used immunosequencing to profile the T cell repertoires of some 600 subjects and linked those repertoires to cytomegalovirus serostatus. Besides the first cohort of under 700 subjects, a separate validation cohort made up of 95 to 150 different subjects was used. Typing coverage differed by locus: A, B, C, DRB1 and DQB1 were typed in about 629-640 donors, DQA1 in about 550, DPA1 in around 600, and DPB1 in just under 490. In a later genetic analysis, genome-wide SNP genotypes for about three fifths of the roughly 670 donors were used, and that subset was treated as a discovery cohort. Alongside the repertoire data, information on donor age, sex, ethnicity and CMV serostatus was compiled. To study patterns of TCR occurrence, a later analysis re-analyzed previously published TCR beta repertoires from around 670 donors and added high-resolution HLA genotyping. High-throughput TCR immunosequencing, statistical association of individual TCRs with disease status, and machine learning were combined to predict cytomegalovirus infection status. An earlier analysis of some 600 of the donors applied high-throughput TCR beta sequencing to assess whether each TCR beta V gene segment acted as functional or pseudogenic. Among the approximately 400 genotyped donors, approximately 81% belonged to the genetic ancestry cluster associated with self-reported Caucasian donors. Both class I and class II loci were covered by HLA typing, at four-digit resolution. About 280 gigabases of sequencing data and around 85 million unique TCR sequences made up an early release that covered about 640 HLA-typed donors. The later analysis used no new phenotypic data to find candidate immune exposures, relying instead on TCR beta sequences and their occurrence across donors. About five DR-DQ haplotypes were treated as single units for association and clustering because of strong linkage in the cohort. The study was designed to test whether signatures of past pathogen exposure could be identified by cataloging public T cell receptors. Among about 410 genotyped donors of the cohort, an average of about 220,000 unique TCR beta nucleotide sequences was sequenced per donor, of which approximately 18% were non-productive.

The cohort was made up of approximately 670 healthy bone marrow donors. At the time of sampling, all cohort members were nominally healthy, though unrecorded immune exposures were likely present. The donor was CMV seronegative and belonged to the group of around 400 seronegative cohort members. A peripheral blood sample was collected from each donor, and TCR beta sequencing was performed on peripheral blood mononuclear cells. The Qiagen DNeasy Blood Extraction Kit was used to extract genomic DNA from the blood cell samples. To prepare the library, the immunoSEQ multiplex PCR assay was applied. For the multiplex PCR, a mixture combining 60 forward primers for TCR Vbeta segments and 13 reverse primers for TCR Jbeta segments was used. The CDR3 region of rearranged TCR beta genes was amplified from genomic DNA by a multiplex PCR assay. Amplified TCR beta libraries were sequenced as 87-base-pair reads on the Illumina HiSeq System. Regarding the original processing steps: A later analysis counted tens of millions of unique TCR beta chains across the approximately 700 repertoires, and roughly 9.9 million of these chains were shared by at least two donors. Raw reads were error-corrected and collapsed into unique sequences with a nearest-neighbor algorithm that merged closely related sequences to remove PCR and sequencing errors. To assign V, D and J gene segments, CDR3 sequences were aligned to IMGT reference sequences. For a sequence to be retained, at least a six-nucleotide match to both a V gene segment and a J gene segment was required. Rearrangements were called productive when the CDR3 lacked stop codons and stayed in frame with V and J; all others were non-productive. Following IMGT convention, CDR3 was defined as the stretch from the second conserved V-encoded cysteine to the conserved J-encoded phenylalanine. In an earlier analysis of approximately 590 of the donors, sequences lacking an unambiguous match to a single V gene segment were excluded. An earlier analysis of approximately 590 of the donors classified V segments as functional when productive rearrangements were above 56.7% and as segregating when the standard deviation between donors was above 5%. A statistical classification framework was built to diagnose cytomegalovirus status from the catalog of TCR beta chain sequences. V and J gene assignment, in a later analysis, came from comparing TCR nucleotide sequences with IMGT/GENE-DB human TR gene sequences. In a later analysis, CDR3 sequences and most-parsimonious VDJ recombination scenarios were assigned using the TCRdist pipeline. In a later analysis, each TCR beta chain was defined by its CDR3 amino acid sequence together with its V-gene family, and reads lacking a unique V-gene family were excluded. To address suspected cross-contamination and a sequencing artifact, a later analysis removed under 600 highly shared, low-generation-probability nucleotide sequences. In a later analysis, a clonal expansion index was calculated for each public chain from normalized within-repertoire ranks of inferred template counts. In a later analysis, generation probabilities were computed using a VDJ recombination model fitted to out-of-frame rearrangements, and the results were checked against IGoR. In a later analysis, hypergeometric tests were used to score TCR-TCR, TCR-HLA and TCR-CMV co-occurrence, with a repertoire-size bias correction applied to TCR pairs. A later analysis estimated false discovery rates by permuting HLA or CMV assignments 20 times. In a later analysis, co-occurring TCRs were grouped using DBSCAN, and TCRdist sequence similarity was added for clustering within HLA-allele-positive subsets. For co-occurrence clustering, repertoires with fewer than 30,000 or more than 120,000 public chains were excluded, along with roughly 5 repertoires with anomalous nucleotide sharing. Entries here come from immuneACCESS through TCRdb and include only in-frame sequences with V and J called. Some clones fail to appear in such tables; in the studies checked, an unresolved V gene covers under half of the shortfall, and the cause of the remainder is unknown. The V and J calls and clone size were taken over from that table, and D and trimming were inferred from the DNA. Recorded for this sample are roughly 150,000 clones; roughly 80% of them occurred a single time. The top ten hold around 15% of the sample.

In regard to this clone: Its binding antigen is unknown. No much larger clone exists at a distance of one base, and base qualities are not known.

Study-wide conclusions, independent of this receptor: Some IMGT-functional V segments, including TRBV6-2 and TRBV6-3, could not be distinguished by the 87-base-pair reads and were therefore excluded. Because counts were too low, fewer than 20 rarely observed V segments, including chromosome 9 orphons, were excluded from the earlier analysis of several hundred of the donors. Linkage disequilibrium might explain the correlated functional status among segregating V segments, but an unknown experimental factor could not be ruled out. The authors suggested that the approach could potentially be generalized to other disease states and immunological phenotypes. The classifier was reported to diagnose cytomegalovirus status with high specificity and sensitivity in both the original and validation cohorts. A total of fewer than 200 TCR beta chains were listed by the study as associated with cytomegalovirus. At a false discovery rate of 0.05, a later analysis linked approximately 18,000 TCR beta sequences to specific HLA alleles. Sequencing depth was assumed to be roughly uniform across donors in the presence/absence analyses, though that assumption may not hold. HLA typing was unavailable for some donors at each locus, so association tests used only the typed subset. A later analysis reported that several top co-occurrence clusters appeared linked to parvovirus B19, influenza, CMV and Epstein-Barr virus. A few of the identified cytomegalovirus-associated TCR beta chains were confirmed in vitro to be specific for cytomegalovirus antigens. A later analysis found that HLA-associated TCR beta chains were more clonally expanded and had lower generation probabilities than equally common non-associated chains. This cohort had only TCR beta chains sequenced, and the lack of alpha or paired-chain data limited which features could be detected. Across donors, most TCR sequences were observed very rarely, whereas some public TCRs were present in many individuals. Compared with the roughly 720-donor mean, donors in an Asian-associated ancestry cluster had fewer N-insertions in productive TCRs, according to a later genetic analysis. A later analysis found that TCR association rates varied across HLA loci, with DRB1 alleles showing the most associated TCRs and HLA-C alleles the fewest. Most CMV-associated TCR beta chains appeared to be HLA-restricted in a later analysis, and the HLA associations seemed to be driven largely by CMV exposure. For the cohort, immune exposure information was limited to CMV serostatus. An earlier analysis of approximately 500 of the donors showed that most TCR beta V segments appeared in productive rearrangements either about 90% or about 30% of the time, which broadly matched IMGT annotations. V-gene and J-gene trimming of TCR beta chains was associated with a missense DCLRE1C variant in a later genetic analysis, and the association was replicated in an independent cohort. A further reported finding was that TCR beta sequences accurately predicted the HLA-A and HLA-B alleles for most subjects in the first cohort. A group of highly shared sequence variants was considered likely to be a technical artifact of the sequencing pipeline. When HLA alleles, especially DR and DQ, strongly co-occurred, TCR associations were difficult to assign to individual alleles.

From the germline V gene, CDR1 is MGHRA and CDR2 is YSYEKL. The V end gives up 4 bases and the J end 8 bases, leaving 13 bases in the junction not matched to a gene. The CDR3 starts with the cysteine, ends with the phenylalanine, and has 16 residues. Only the CDR3 part of the read is kept: 48 bases, read in frame from the first base. The source of this sequence is a woman aged 40 to 50 in good health and CMV-seronegative. The specimen sequenced was PBMCs. The sequence joins TRBV4-1 to TRBJ1-2, with 10 middle bases fitting TRBD1. The base sequence is TGCGCCAGCAGCCCGCTGGGCCGGACAGGGGGTGAGGGCTACACCTTC. It translates as CASSPLGRTGGEGYTF.